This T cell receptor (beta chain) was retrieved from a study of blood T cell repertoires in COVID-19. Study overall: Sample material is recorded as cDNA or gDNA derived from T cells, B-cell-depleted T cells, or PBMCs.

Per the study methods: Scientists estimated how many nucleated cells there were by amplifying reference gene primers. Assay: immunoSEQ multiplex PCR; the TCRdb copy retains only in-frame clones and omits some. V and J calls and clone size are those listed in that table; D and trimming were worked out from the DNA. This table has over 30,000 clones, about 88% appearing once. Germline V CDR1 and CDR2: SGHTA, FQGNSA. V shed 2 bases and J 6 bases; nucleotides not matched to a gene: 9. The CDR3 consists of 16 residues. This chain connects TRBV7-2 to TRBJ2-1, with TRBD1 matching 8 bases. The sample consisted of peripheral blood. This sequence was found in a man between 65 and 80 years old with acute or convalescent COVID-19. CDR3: CASSLQGARTVNEQFF. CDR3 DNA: TGTGCCAGCAGCTTACAGGGGGCCAGAACGGTCAATGAGCAGTTCTTC.